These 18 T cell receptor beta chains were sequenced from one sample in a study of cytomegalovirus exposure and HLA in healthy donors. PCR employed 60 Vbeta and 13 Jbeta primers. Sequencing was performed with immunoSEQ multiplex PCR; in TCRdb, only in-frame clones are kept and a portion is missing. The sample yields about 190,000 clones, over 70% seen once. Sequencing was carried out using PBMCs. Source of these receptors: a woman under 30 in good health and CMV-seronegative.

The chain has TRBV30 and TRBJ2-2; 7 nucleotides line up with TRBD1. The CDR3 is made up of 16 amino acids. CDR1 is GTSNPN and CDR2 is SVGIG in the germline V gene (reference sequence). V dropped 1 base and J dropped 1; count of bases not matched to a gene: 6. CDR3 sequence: CAWSEGADLNTGELFF. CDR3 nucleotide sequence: TGTGCCTGGAGTGAGGGGGCAGACCTGAACACCGGGGAGCTGTTTTTT.

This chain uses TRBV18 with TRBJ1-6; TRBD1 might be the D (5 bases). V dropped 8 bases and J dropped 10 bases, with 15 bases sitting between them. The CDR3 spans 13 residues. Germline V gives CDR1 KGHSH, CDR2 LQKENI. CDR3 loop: CASAADGGSPLHF. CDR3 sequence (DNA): TGTGCCAGCGCCGCCGACGGGGGATCACCCCTCCACTTT.

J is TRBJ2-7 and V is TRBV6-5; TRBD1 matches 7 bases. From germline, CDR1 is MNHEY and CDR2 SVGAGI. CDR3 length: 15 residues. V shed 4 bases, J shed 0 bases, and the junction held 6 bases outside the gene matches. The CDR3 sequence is CASSSRDRSSYEQYF. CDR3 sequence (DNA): TGTGCCAGCAGTTCAAGGGACAGAAGCTCCTACGAGCAGTACTTC.

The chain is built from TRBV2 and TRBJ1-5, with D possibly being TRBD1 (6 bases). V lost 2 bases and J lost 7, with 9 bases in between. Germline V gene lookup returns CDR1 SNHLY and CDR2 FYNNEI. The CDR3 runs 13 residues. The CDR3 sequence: CASSETGSQPQHF. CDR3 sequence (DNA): TGTGCCAGCAGTGAAACAGGGTCACAGCCCCAGCATTTT.

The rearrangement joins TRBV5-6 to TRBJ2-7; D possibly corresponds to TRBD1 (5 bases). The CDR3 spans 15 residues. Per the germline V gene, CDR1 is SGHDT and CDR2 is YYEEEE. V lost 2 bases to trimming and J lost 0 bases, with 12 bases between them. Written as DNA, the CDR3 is TGTGCCAGCAGCTTTCTGGACATGAGCTCCTACGAGCAGTACTTC. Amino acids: CASSFLDMSSYEQYF.

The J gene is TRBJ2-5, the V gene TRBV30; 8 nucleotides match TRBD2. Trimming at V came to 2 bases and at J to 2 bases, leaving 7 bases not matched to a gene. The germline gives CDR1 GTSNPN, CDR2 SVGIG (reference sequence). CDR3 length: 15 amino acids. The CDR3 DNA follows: TGTGCCTGGAGTACAACACTAGCGGAGCAAGAGACCCAGTACTTC. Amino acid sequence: CAWSTTLAEQETQYF.

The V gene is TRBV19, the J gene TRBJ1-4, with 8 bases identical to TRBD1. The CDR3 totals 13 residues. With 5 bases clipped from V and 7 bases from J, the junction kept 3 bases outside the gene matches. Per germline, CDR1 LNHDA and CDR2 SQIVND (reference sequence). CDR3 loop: CASSGQGGEKLFF. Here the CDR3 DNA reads TGTGCCAGTAGTGGACAGGGAGGTGAAAAACTGTTTTTT.

CDR3 region: CSAGGAVASSYEQYF. As DNA, the CDR3 is TGCAGCGCTGGAGGGGCAGTCGCGAGCTCCTACGAGCAGTACTTC. The rearrangement joins TRBV29-1 to TRBJ2-7, with D possibly TRBD2 on 6 matching bases. CDR3 length: 15 amino acids. Germline V gene lookup returns CDR1 SQVTM and CDR2 ANQGSEA. Deletions cut 7 bases from V and 0 bases from J, with 19 bases between.

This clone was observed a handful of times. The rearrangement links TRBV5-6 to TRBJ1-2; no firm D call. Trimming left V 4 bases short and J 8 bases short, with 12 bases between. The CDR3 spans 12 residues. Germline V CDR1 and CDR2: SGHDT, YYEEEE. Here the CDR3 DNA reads TGTGCCAGCAGCCTGGACCGTCAGGGCTACACCTTC. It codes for CASSLDRQGYTF.

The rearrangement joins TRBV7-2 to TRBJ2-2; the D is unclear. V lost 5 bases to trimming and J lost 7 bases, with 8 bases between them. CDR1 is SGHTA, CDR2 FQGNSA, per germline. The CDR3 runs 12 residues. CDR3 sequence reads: CASSIHGGELFF. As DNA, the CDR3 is TGTGCCAGCAGCATCCACGGCGGGGAGCTGTTTTTT.

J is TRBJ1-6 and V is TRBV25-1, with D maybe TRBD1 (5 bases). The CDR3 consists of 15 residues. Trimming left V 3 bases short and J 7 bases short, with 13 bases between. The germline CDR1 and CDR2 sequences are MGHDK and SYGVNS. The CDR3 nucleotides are TGTGCCAGCAGTGAGGCCGGGGGGAAGAATTCACCCCTCCACTTT. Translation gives CASSEAGGKNSPLHF.

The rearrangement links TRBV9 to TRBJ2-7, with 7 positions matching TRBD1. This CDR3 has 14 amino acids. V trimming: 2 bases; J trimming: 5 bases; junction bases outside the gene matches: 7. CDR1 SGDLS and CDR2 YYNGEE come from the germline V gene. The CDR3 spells CASSVSTGDDEQYF. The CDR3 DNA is TGTGCCAGCAGCGTTTCCACAGGGGACGACGAGCAGTACTTC.

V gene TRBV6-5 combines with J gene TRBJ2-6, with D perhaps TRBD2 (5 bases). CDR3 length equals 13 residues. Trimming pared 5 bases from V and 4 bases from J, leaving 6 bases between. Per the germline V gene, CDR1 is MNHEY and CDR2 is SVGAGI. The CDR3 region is CASSRGGANVLTF. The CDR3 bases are TGTGCCAGCAGTCGAGGGGGGGCCAACGTCCTGACTTTC.

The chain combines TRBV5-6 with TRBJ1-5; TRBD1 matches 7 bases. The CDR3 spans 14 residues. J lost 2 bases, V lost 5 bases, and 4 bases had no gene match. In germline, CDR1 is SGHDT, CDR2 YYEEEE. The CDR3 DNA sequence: TGTGCCAGCAGAAGAACAGGGGGCAATCAGCCCCAGCATTTT. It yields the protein CASRRTGGNQPQHF.

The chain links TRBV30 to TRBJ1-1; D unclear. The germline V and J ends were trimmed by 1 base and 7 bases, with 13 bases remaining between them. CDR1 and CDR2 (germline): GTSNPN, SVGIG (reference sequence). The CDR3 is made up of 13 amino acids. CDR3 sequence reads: CAWSDYAGNEAFF. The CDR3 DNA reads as TGTGCCTGGAGTGATTATGCGGGGAATGAAGCTTTCTTT.

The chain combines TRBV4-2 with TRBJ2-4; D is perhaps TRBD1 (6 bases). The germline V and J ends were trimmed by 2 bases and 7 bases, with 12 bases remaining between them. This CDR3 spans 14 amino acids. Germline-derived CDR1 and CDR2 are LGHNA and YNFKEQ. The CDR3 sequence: CASSQPGDGNIQYF. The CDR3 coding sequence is TGTGCCAGCAGCCAACCAGGGGATGGGAACATTCAGTACTTC.

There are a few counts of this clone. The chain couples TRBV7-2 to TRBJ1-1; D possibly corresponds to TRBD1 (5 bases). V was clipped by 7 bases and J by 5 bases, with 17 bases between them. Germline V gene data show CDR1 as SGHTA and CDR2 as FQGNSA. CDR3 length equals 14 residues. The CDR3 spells CASTSVGGWTEAFF. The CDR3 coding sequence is TGTGCCAGCACCTCCGTGGGGGGTTGGACTGAAGCTTTCTTT.

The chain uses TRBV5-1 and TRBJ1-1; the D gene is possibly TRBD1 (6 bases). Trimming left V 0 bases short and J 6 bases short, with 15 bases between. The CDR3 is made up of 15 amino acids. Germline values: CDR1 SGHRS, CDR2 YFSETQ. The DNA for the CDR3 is TGCGCCAGCAGCTTGGTATCTCAGGGGAATTCTGAAGCTTTCTTT. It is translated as CASSLVSQGNSEAFF.